The 21 T cell receptor beta chains given below trace back to one sample, sequenced in a study of shared clonotypes between healthy human individuals. Using immunoSEQ multiplex PCR, the repertoire was profiled, and TCRdb retains in-frame clones only, with some absent. This table has about 380,000 clones, around 96% appearing once. Sequencing was performed on memory CD8+ T cells sorted from blood. Subset noted: CD45RO+ cells pooled with CCR7-negative TemRA cells. The receptors here all came from a man aged 30 to 39 in good health.

The V gene is TRBV27, the J gene TRBJ2-1, with a possible D match to TRBD2 (5 bases). V lost 1 base and J 3 bases, leaving 10 bases between the germline ends. CDR1 and CDR2 from the germline V gene are MNHEY and SMNVEV (reference sequence). The CDR3 runs 15 residues. CDR3 protein: CASSLYPGGYNEQFF. As DNA, the CDR3 is TGTGCCAGCAGTTTATACCCCGGAGGCTACAATGAGCAGTTCTTC.

This clone was counted a single time. This rearrangement joins TRBV28 to TRBJ2-5; TRBD1 is a possible D gene (5 bases). Germline V gives CDR1 MDHEN, CDR2 SYDVKM. The CDR3 runs 13 residues. Trimming pared 8 bases from V and 0 bases from J, leaving 10 bases between. The CDR3 DNA follows: TGTGCCAGCTCAGGGCTGTACCAAGAGACCCAGTACTTC. Protein sequence: CASSGLYQETQYF.

The chain uses TRBV19 and TRBJ1-1; no definite D call. The ends were cut back, 2 bases at V and 0 bases at J, with 10 bases in the middle. CDR1 LNHDA and CDR2 SQIVND come from the germline V gene (reference sequence). The CDR3 consists of 15 residues. CDR3 coding DNA: TGTGCCAGTAGTATATCCGGGCTCATGAACACTGAAGCTTTCTTT. Encoded protein: CASSISGLMNTEAFF.

The chain combines TRBV27 with TRBJ2-7; the match to TRBD1 covers 7 bases. J lost 2 bases, V lost 5 bases, and 9 bases had no gene match. Germline V gene sequence: CDR1 MNHEY, CDR2 SMNVEV (reference sequence). The CDR3 is 15 residues long. CDR3 sequence: CASSTYRGTAYEQYF. The CDR3 bases are TGTGCCAGCAGTACCTACAGGGGTACGGCCTACGAGCAGTACTTC.

V is TRBV7-9 and J is TRBJ2-5; TRBD2 matches at 7 bases. CDR1 is SEHNR, CDR2 FQNEAQ, per germline (reference sequence). The CDR3 consists of 16 residues. Trimming at V came to 6 bases and at J to 2 bases, leaving 12 bases not matched to a gene. The CDR3 here is CASSYYSGLRQETQYF. Here the CDR3 DNA reads TGTGCCAGCAGTTACTATAGCGGGCTAAGACAAGAGACCCAGTACTTC.

The CDR3 here is CASSGGTGFVNEQFF. CDR3 DNA: TGTGCCAGCAGCGGAGGGACAGGGTTTGTCAATGAGCAGTTCTTC. The V call is TRBV7-9, the J call TRBJ2-1, with TRBD1 identical over 9 bases. J was trimmed by 6 bases and V by 5 bases; bases with no gene match: 8. The CDR3 has 15 amino acids. Germline values: CDR1 SEHNR, CDR2 FQNEAQ (reference sequence).

The chain employs TRBV9 and TRBJ2-2, with D possibly TRBD2 on 5 matching bases. V shed 1 base and J shed 7 bases, with 26 bases lying between them. The CDR3 runs 19 residues. Germline CDR1 is SGDLS and CDR2 is YYNGEE. CDR3 sequence: CASSVSSAKRWDFIGELFF. For the CDR3, the DNA is TGTGCCAGCAGCGTATCCTCCGCAAAGCGGTGGGATTTTATCGGGGAGCTGTTTTTT. Combining the CDR3 with reference TRBV9 and TRBJ2-2 gives the whole variable domain DSGVTQTPKHLITATGQRVTLRCSPRSGDLSVYWYQQSLDQGLQFLIQYYNGEERAKGNILERFSAQQFPDLHSELNLSSLELGDSALYFCASSVSSAKRWDFIGELFFGEGSRLTVL.

The chain is built from TRBV28 and TRBJ2-1; perhaps D is TRBD1 or TRBD2 (7 bases each). V was shortened by 6 bases and J by 5 bases, with 20 bases between the two germline ends. The V gene's germline CDR1 is MDHEN and CDR2 SYDVKM. The CDR3 extends over 16 amino acids. CDR3 coding DNA: TGTGCCAGCAGCTTAACAGGGGAGGGCCATAACAATGAGCAGTTCTTC. This sequence encodes CASSLTGEGHNNEQFF.

The chain carries TRBV30 and TRBJ1-5; D is ambiguous. The CDR3 spans 13 residues. Looked up from germline, CDR1 is GTSNPN and CDR2 is SVGIG (reference sequence). Trimming removed 0 bases at V and 7 bases at J, with 10 bases between. The CDR3 sequence: CAWSVKEYQPQHF. The CDR3 nucleotides are TGTGCCTGGAGTGTAAAGGAGTACCAGCCCCAGCATTTT. Supplemented by reference TRBV30 and TRBJ1-5, the full variable domain reads SQTIHQWPATLVQPVGSPLSLECTVEGTSNPNLYWYRQAAGRGLQLLFYSVGIGQISSEVPQNLSASRPQDRQFILSSKKLLLSDSGFYLCAWSVKEYQPQHFGDGTRLSIL.

The rearrangement joins TRBV9 to TRBJ2-5; TRBD2 aligns across 15 bases. The trim removed 0 bases at V and 5 bases at J, leaving 2 bases unmatched. CDR1 and CDR2 (germline): SGDLS, YYNGEE. CDR3 size: 16 residues. The CDR3 sequence: CASSVGGTSGRETQYF. As DNA, the CDR3 is TGTGCCAGCAGCGTAGGTGGGACTAGCGGGAGGGAGACCCAGTACTTC.

The CDR3 DNA sequence: TGTGCCAGCAGTTCTTGGGGAACCCAGCATTTT. It is translated as CASSSWGTQHF. The chain combines TRBV28 with TRBJ1-5, with no clear D. Trimming removed 4 bases at V and 11 bases at J, with 9 bases between. CDR3 length: 11 amino acids. Per germline, CDR1 MDHEN and CDR2 SYDVKM. The whole variable domain, filled in from reference TRBV28 and TRBJ1-5, reads DVKVTQSSRYLVKRTGEKVFLECVQDMDHENMFWYRQDPGLGLRLIYFSYDVKMKEKGDIPEGYSVSREKKERFSLILESASTNQTSMYLCASSSWGTQHFGDGTRLSIL.

V and J are TRBV6-5 and TRBJ2-1; weak D call: TRBD1 (6 bases). The germline V gene encodes CDR1 MNHEY and CDR2 SVGAGI. The CDR3 sequence is 13 residues long. The ends were cut back, 5 bases at V and 5 bases at J, with 10 bases in the middle. For the CDR3, the DNA is TGTGCCAGCAGTCACAGGGTAAACAATGAGCAGTTCTTC. Protein product: CASSHRVNNEQFF.

Notes on this clone: The same CDR3 also results from other DNA sequences found in this sample. V usage is TRBV28 and J usage is TRBJ1-3; D is unresolved. Between the trimmed V and J ends, which lost 5 bases and 2 bases, there was a span of 7 bases. This CDR3 region has 13 residues. Looked up from germline, CDR1 is MDHEN and CDR2 is SYDVKM. The CDR3 protein is CASSTGPGNTIYF. CDR3 sequence (DNA): TGTGCCAGCAGTACCGGCCCTGGAAACACCATATATTTT.

The V gene is TRBV11-2, the J gene TRBJ1-4; possibly TRBD1 for D (5 bases). The CDR3 is 14 residues long. Germline CDR1 is SGHAT and CDR2 is FQNNGV. Trimming removed 3 bases from V and 5 bases from J, with 10 bases in between. The CDR3 region has the DNA TGTGCCAGCAGCTTCAGGGCTGGGAATGAAAAACTGTTTTTT. Protein product: CASSFRAGNEKLFF. Supplemented by reference TRBV11-2 and TRBJ1-4, the full variable domain reads EAGVAQSPRYKIIEKRQSVAFWCNPISGHATLYWYQQILGQGPKLLIQFQNNGVVDDSQLPKDRFSAERLKGVDSTLKIQPAKLEDSAVYLCASSFRAGNEKLFFGSGTQLSVL.

The V gene is TRBV9, the J gene TRBJ1-3, with D unresolved. Per the germline V gene, CDR1 is SGDLS and CDR2 is YYNGEE. The V and J ends lost 4 bases and 8 bases respectively, with 10 bases between them. This CDR3 has 12 amino acids. In nucleotides, the CDR3 is TGTGCCAGCAGCCCTAATATATACACCATATATTTT. It is translated as CASSPNIYTIYF.

The genes are TRBV5-1 and TRBJ2-1; D may be TRBD2 (5 bases). CDR3 length: 15 residues. Germline lookup yields CDR1 SGHRS and CDR2 YFSETQ. V was shortened by 0 bases and J by 0 bases, with 7 bases between the two germline ends. The CDR3 loop reads CASSLAGLSYNEQFF. The CDR3 nucleotides read TGCGCCAGCAGCTTGGCCGGACTCTCCTACAATGAGCAGTTCTTC.

The chain couples TRBV29-1 to TRBJ2-3; 12 nucleotides match TRBD2. CDR1 is SQVTM and CDR2 is ANQGSEA in the germline V gene. The CDR3 has 15 residues. CDR3 sequence (DNA): TGCAGTGGGCAAGGGACTAGCGGGAGCACAGATACGCAGTATTTT. Translation gives CSGQGTSGSTDTQYF.

The chain uses TRBV7-2 and TRBJ1-2; 7 bases agree with TRBD1. Germline CDR1 reads SGHTA; CDR2 reads FQGNSA. The CDR3 sequence is 15 residues long. V trimming: 1 base; J trimming: 0 bases; junction bases outside the gene matches: 2. CDR3 residues: CASSLEGGSNYGYTF. Here the CDR3 DNA reads TGTGCCAGCAGCTTAGAAGGGGGCTCTAACTATGGCTACACCTTC.

The V call is TRBV2, the J call TRBJ2-3; 10 bases are a match to TRBD2. With V trimmed by 6 bases and J by 7 bases, 10 bases remained unmatched. The germline CDR1 and CDR2 sequences are SNHLY and FYNNEI. CDR3 length equals 15 residues. The CDR3 spells CASRGLAGDGNTQYF. The CDR3 DNA reads TGTGCCAGCAGAGGGCTAGCGGGGGACGGAAATACGCAGTATTTT.

The V and J genes are TRBV28 and TRBJ2-7; 7 nucleotides agree with TRBD1. The CDR3 is 13 amino acids. Trimming at V came to 7 bases and at J to 0 bases, leaving 3 bases not matched to a gene. The germline gives CDR1 MDHEN, CDR2 SYDVKM. For the CDR3, the DNA is TGTGCCAGCAACAGGGGACACTCCTACGAGCAGTACTTC. Its translation: CASNRGHSYEQYF. Full variable domain (missing parts from reference TRBV28 and TRBJ2-7): DVKVTQSSRYLVKRTGEKVFLECVQDMDHENMFWYRQDPGLGLRLIYFSYDVKMKEKGDIPEGYSVSREKKERFSLILESASTNQTSMYLCASNRGHSYEQYFGPGTRLTVT.

The chain joins TRBV5-3 to TRBJ2-1; TRBD2 agrees at 15 bases. TRBV5-3 is marked as an open reading frame, function uncertain. V was pared by 4 bases and J by 6 bases, with 5 bases of the junction left unmatched. The CDR3 runs 16 residues. This chain's CDR3 is CARSTPGLAGGNEQFF. CDR3 coding DNA: TGTGCCAGAAGCACCCCGGGACTAGCGGGAGGCAATGAGCAGTTCTTC.